The 6 T cell receptor beta chains listed next were all sequenced from one sample in a study of human T cells and chemical hapten exposure. In TCRdb, the RACE reads were re-called with MiXCR into one record per CDR3 protein. Counted here are about 70,000 distinct CDR3 sequences, about 9.1% occurring once; the ten biggest clones make up less than 4%. The time point is: patch test 1, 2 weeks after DPC sensitization. Documented treatment: therapeutic diphenylcyclopropenone sensitization with weekly scalp DPC. This specimen was whole blood, taken in connection with sensitization to the hapten diphenylcyclopropenone (DPC). The receptors were gathered from a woman aged 40 to 50 with alopecia areata. Some clones in this sample may be carry-over from other donors' samples.

The chain carries TRBV24-1 and TRBJ2-1; TRBD2 matches 16 bases. The CDR3 spans 16 residues. CDR1 is KGHDR and CDR2 is SFDVKD in the germline V gene. J was trimmed by 9 bases and V by 4 bases; bases with no gene match: 5. CDR3 coding DNA: TGTGCCACCAGTGACCCGGGACTAGCGGGGGGGCTTGAGCAGTTCTTC. This codes for CATSDPGLAGGLEQFF.

This clonotype was seen at least ten times. The V call is TRBV7-2, the J call TRBJ1-2, with TRBD1 matching over 7 bases. CDR1 and CDR2 from the germline V gene are SGHTA and FQGNSA. After removal of 5 bases from V and 7 bases from J, the junction contained 10 bases not matched to a gene. The CDR3 totals 14 residues. The CDR3 DNA sequence: TGTGCCAGCAGCACACCCAGGGGGGCGCGTGGCTACACCTTC. Encoded protein: CASSTPRGARGYTF.

The chain recombines TRBV3-1 with TRBJ2-7; TRBD1 aligns across 8 bases. Germline CDR1 and CDR2: LGHDT and YNNKEL (reference sequence). This CDR3 is built from 15 residues. With 4 bases clipped from V and 3 bases from J, the junction kept 8 bases outside the gene matches. The CDR3 region has the DNA TGTGCCAGCAGCCCCGGGACAGGAATTCTCTACGAGCAGTACTTC. Translation: CASSPGTGILYEQYF.

This clonotype occurred a few times. CDR3 bases: TGTGCCAGCAGTAGACAGCCCCGACTAGCGGGGGGGCTGAACAATGAGCAGTTCTTC. The encoded protein is CASSRQPRLAGGLNNEQFF. The rearrangement links TRBV27 to TRBJ2-1; TRBD2 agrees at 14 bases. The ends lost 5 bases at V and 5 bases at J; junction bases unmatched: 14. CDR3 length: 19 residues. Germline CDR1 is MNHEY and CDR2 is SMNVEV (reference sequence).

This clonotype has ten or more counts. V usage is TRBV28 and J usage is TRBJ2-7; the D call may be TRBD1 or TRBD2 (5 bases each). The germline V and J ends were trimmed by 1 base and 0 bases, with 16 bases remaining between them. The germline V gene has CDR1 MDHEN and CDR2 SYDVKM. The CDR3 covers 17 residues. The CDR3 DNA sequence: TGTGCCAGCAGTTTATATTTCGGGGCGAGGAGCTCCTACGAGCAGTACTTC. It is translated as CASSLYFGARSSYEQYF.

Ten or more counts support this clonotype. The rearrangement links TRBV5-5 to TRBJ2-5, with D tentatively TRBD1 or TRBD2 (5 bases each). Germline loops: CDR1 SGHKS, CDR2 YYEKEE (reference sequence). Trimming pared 7 bases from V and 5 bases from J, leaving 9 bases between. The CDR3 is 11 residues long. CDR3 nucleotides: TGTGCCAGCCTCGGGGCCGAGACCCAGTACTTC. It translates to CASLGAETQYF.